This TCR beta chain stems from a study of naive and memory T cell subsets (dated by TCRdb to the late 2010s). At the level of the whole study: An open-source, UMI-based TCR alpha and beta sequencing pipeline was applied to sorted naive and memory peripheral blood T cell subsets. IgG serology results and the functional CMV T cell responses were in complete agreement. RNA was DNase-treated and reverse transcribed with TCR constant-region primers, mostly using SuperScript III. What the work shows at the level of the full study, not this receptor alone: A few larger clonotypes were found in naive repertoires, especially CD8, and these larger clonotypes were possibly memory cells re-expressing CD45RA. RNA-based TCR counts may be affected by expression changes linked to T cell activation and differentiation. Single alpha or beta chain sequences, rather than paired alpha/beta receptors, were used to define clonotypes. After error correction, over 90% of naive TCR sequences appeared only once, giving much steeper abundance distributions than memory subsets. TCR abundance followed a power law with an exponent that was different for naive and memory subsets but consistent across the three individuals. In both CD4 and CD8 cells, going from naive through CM, EM and EMRA, the Gini index went up while Shannon and inverse Simpson diversity went down. No ground truth was available to validate the repertoire findings for the naive and memory subsets.

Trimming at the junction amounts to 6 bases on V and 0 bases on J, and the germline ends lie 11 bases apart. The CDR3 spans 14 residues, from the cysteine through the phenylalanine. CDR3 DNA is the only sequence kept; it has 42 bases, read in frame from the first base. CDR1 and CDR2 are drawn from the germline V gene: MDHEN, SYDVKM. Details on this clonotype: This receptor's antigen is unknown. No base quality values were provided; no much bigger clone lies one nucleotide off.

TCR alpha and beta chain libraries were amplified separately from the second PCR step onward. CMV status of each donor was established by measuring IFNgamma production from CD4+ T cells after fresh PBMCs were stimulated overnight with CMV viral lysate. Using Miltenyi beads, CD4 T cells were first positively selected, and CD8 T cells were then positively selected from the CD4-negative fraction. Cells stained for CD3, CD4, CD8, CD45RA, CD27 and a live/dead dye were sorted on a BD Aria II into four subsets by CD45RA and CD27. Blood was obtained from three healthy volunteers, and the blood from each volunteer was fractionated into CD4 and CD8 T cells and subsequently into four differentiation subsets. Roughly 120 ml of peripheral blood was taken from each donor, and PBMC were separated by density-gradient centrifugation on Ficoll-Paque PLUS. After sorting, cells were lysed in RLT buffer, RNA was extracted using a Qiagen RNeasy kit, and the extracted RNA was stored at -80 degrees C.

Receptors were amplified or captured by UMI-ligation and nested PCR. An equimolar mix of two oligonucleotides covering both TRBC1 and TRBC2 was used as the beta constant-region primer. Four rounds of PCR, combining the SP2 primer with nested alpha and beta constant-region primers, were used to amplify the ligated cDNA. A single-stranded oligonucleotide carrying the SP2 primer and a 12-nucleotide UMI was ligated to the 3' end of the cDNA by T4 RNA ligase 1. The ligation reaction was kept at 16 degrees C for about 20-25 hours. PCR2 was usually performed as a SYBR Green qPCR and halted at a preset threshold so that over-amplification would not occur. All purifications after the first were performed with Agencourt AMPure XP magnetic beads. Library amounts were measured by Qubit and library quality was assessed on a TapeStation, where the main peak was expected at around 650 bp. Sequencing of the pooled libraries was done on an Illumina MiSeq using v2 2x251 paired-end kits, which typically yielded roughly 0.9-2.1 million reads per sample. Each sample was pooled at 3 to 4.5 nM, and about 4.5-7% PhiX was included to help cluster recognition. As for how the authors treated the data: Decombinator assigned V and J genes to Demultiplexor-processed FASTQ reads by tag matching, allowing a single base-pair mismatch. UMIs were used by Collapsinator to correct both sequencing errors and frequency errors arising from PCR heterogeneity. TCRs were translated and CDR3s were extracted from the conserved cysteine to the FGXG phenylalanine by CDR3Translator, with non-productive sequences being flagged. Gini, Shannon entropy and inverse Simpson indices were calculated on repertoires that had been subsampled to equal numbers of UMI-defined TCRs. Power-law fits to clonotype abundance distributions were performed by maximum likelihood within the linear range. For one naive CD8 sample, the pipeline and MIGEC produced similar UMI counts, unique TCR numbers and clonal distributions. In one analysis, naive TCRs also found in any memory subset of the same donor were removed from the naive repertoire. The repertoires were searched for roughly 7,000 CMV-associated CDR3 sequences that had been compiled from VDJdb and a published dataset. TCRdb trimmed public reads at Q25 via fastp, called clones via MiXCR and kept in-frame beta chains. For every CDR3 protein sequence, its rows merge into one entry that carries the most common genes and DNA. The V and J calls, along with clone size, are taken from TCRdb and not from the paper's own processing. This sample is represented by over 110,000 distinct CDR3 sequences; 15% to 25% of them were singletons. More than 0.6% of the sample rests with the top ten.

This clonotype was sampled from a human donor in good health. Source material: naive CD8+ T cells from blood. Taken with the paper, the label for cell subset or site translates to: naive T cells, CD45RA high CD27+. The rearranged segments are TRBV28 and TRBJ1-1; the best D guess is TRBD1, with 6 bases matching. Here is the DNA: TGTGCCAGCAGCTATTGGACAGTGAACACTGAAGCTTTCTTT. Its coded protein is CASSYWTVNTEAFF.